This is a list of T cell receptor beta chains from one sample in a study of T cells in Graves' hyperthyroidism and ophthalmopathy. TCRdb redid the calling of the multiplex PCR reads with MiXCR, one entry per CDR3 protein. The sample consists of fewer than 400,000 distinct CDR3 sequences, around a quarter of them appearing once. The sequenced material came from blood. Receptors were obtained from a man aged 45 to 65 with Graves' hyperthyroidism. Each CDR3 is given with its conserved first and last residue. Each record gives: D gene, J gene, clone size, V gene, CDR3 protein, CDR3 DNA. A D gene is named only where the DNA matches it firmly. Size is omitted from some rows. Given values are once, few, many or a class for expanded clones.

d_gene: TRBD1; j_gene: TRBJ2-7; abundance: .; v_gene: TRBV12-5; CDR3aa: CASGFGTGASYEQYF; CDR3nt: TGTGCTAGTGGCTTCGGGACAGGGGCCTCCTACGAGCAGTACTTC
d_gene: TRBD2; j_gene: TRBJ2-1; abundance: few; v_gene: TRBV7-2; CDR3aa: CASSFGGGVYNEQFF; CDR3nt: TGTGCCAGCAGCTTTGGTGGGGGGGTGTACAATGAGCAGTTCTTC
d_gene: TRBD2; j_gene: TRBJ2-3; abundance: .; v_gene: TRBV11-3; CDR3aa: CASSLDLTLAGVPDTQYF; CDR3nt: TGTGCCAGCAGCTTAGATCTCACACTAGCGGGAGTTCCAGATACGCAGTATTTT
d_gene: TRBD1; j_gene: TRBJ2-5; abundance: .; v_gene: TRBV29-1; CDR3aa: CSVRGRRETQYF; CDR3nt: TGCAGCGTGAGGGGGCGGCGAGAGACCCAGTACTTC
d_gene: .; j_gene: TRBJ1-6; abundance: .; v_gene: TRBV5-1; CDR3aa: CASSFGGGRNSPLHF; CDR3nt: TGCGCCAGCAGCTTTGGAGGGGGAAGGAATTCACCCCTCCACTTT
d_gene: .; j_gene: TRBJ1-4; abundance: .; v_gene: TRBV29-1; CDR3aa: CSVEEEKLFF; CDR3nt: TGCAGCGTTGAAGAGGAAAAACTGTTTTTT
d_gene: .; j_gene: TRBJ1-1; abundance: few; v_gene: TRBV19; CDR3aa: CASRYPGEAFF; CDR3nt: TGTGCCAGTAGATATCCGGGTGAAGCTTTCTTT
d_gene: TRBD2; j_gene: TRBJ2-5; abundance: few; v_gene: TRBV12-3/TRBV12-4; CDR3aa: CASRSGRAIGTQYF; CDR3nt: TGTGCCAGCCGCAGCGGGAGGGCCATTGGGACCCAGTACTTC
d_gene: TRBD2; j_gene: TRBJ2-7; abundance: many; v_gene: TRBV12-3/TRBV12-4; CDR3aa: CASTSGRETYEQYF; CDR3nt: TGTGCCAGCACTAGCGGGAGGGAAACCTACGAGCAGTACTTC
d_gene: .; j_gene: TRBJ2-5; abundance: .; v_gene: TRBV6-1; CDR3aa: CASSDGTVGGKTQYF; CDR3nt: TGTGCCAGCAGTGATGGCACAGTCGGAGGAAAGACCCAGTACTTC
d_gene: TRBD2; j_gene: TRBJ2-1; abundance: few; v_gene: TRBV29-1; CDR3aa: CSVEEASGRGNEQFF; CDR3nt: TGCAGCGTTGAAGAGGCTAGCGGGAGAGGGAATGAGCAGTTCTTC
d_gene: .; j_gene: TRBJ1-5; abundance: few; v_gene: TRBV5-8; CDR3aa: CASSFLIGGLRHF; CDR3nt: TGTGCCAGCAGCTTCCTCATAGGAGGGTTACGGCATTTT
d_gene: .; j_gene: TRBJ2-1; abundance: .; v_gene: TRBV10-3; CDR3aa: CAISDPNDPTGHEQFF; CDR3nt: TGTGCCATCAGTGATCCGAACGATCCCACTGGCCATGAGCAGTTCTTC
d_gene: .; j_gene: TRBJ2-1; abundance: .; v_gene: TRBV27; CDR3aa: CASSSSGANRQFF; CDR3nt: TGTGCCAGCAGTTCCTCAGGGGCTAATCGGCAGTTCTTC
d_gene: .; j_gene: TRBJ1-5; abundance: .; v_gene: TRBV19; CDR3aa: CASSIDVNQPQHF; CDR3nt: TGTGCCAGTAGTATAGATGTCAATCAGCCCCAGCATTTT
d_gene: .; j_gene: TRBJ2-5; abundance: .; v_gene: TRBV7-9; CDR3aa: CASSVDWARTKETQYF; CDR3nt: TGTGCCAGCAGCGTCGATTGGGCCCGTACTAAAGAGACCCAGTACTTC